The clone carrying this T cell receptor (beta chain) was seen a handful of times. These data are taken from a study of cytotoxic CD8 clonotypes in ibrutinib-treated CLL. The CDR3 length is 14 residues. V gave up 2 bases and J gave up 3 bases, with 8 bases separating them. Germline lookup yields CDR1 SGHVS and CDR2 FNYEAQ. TCRdb keeps only in-frame clones here, not all; method: immunoSEQ multiplex PCR. The table has about 310,000 clones, around four fifths seen once. The source was PBMCs, collected before ibrutinib treatment. This chain joins TRBV7-6 and TRBJ1-5; D unresolved. The receptor comes from a human donor with chronic lymphocytic leukemia. CDR3: CASSLLGYNQPQHF. The CDR3, as DNA: TGTGCCAGCAGCTTACTCGGGTACAATCAGCCCCAGCATTTT.